This entry features one TCR beta chain sequence. What it binds is not known. This specimen belongs to a study of CD8 T cells in ankylosing spondylitis. It was by quantitative 5'-RACE with molecular barcodes that TCR beta libraries were made. Using its own MiXCR run on the 5' RACE reads, TCRdb lists one record per CDR3 protein. This table has approximately 250,000 distinct CDR3 sequences, about 10% appearing once. CDR3 length: 16 residues. Trimming removed 5 bases from V and 4 bases from J, with 18 bases in between. Germline lookup yields CDR1 LNHDA and CDR2 SQIVND (reference sequence). Study-level results: For ankylosing spondylitis blood, a TCR beta motif of 7 to 9 highly homologous variants appeared characteristic. Disease-associated clones were CD8+ and fairly uncommon in peripheral blood. Enrichment of disease-linked clones was reportedly significant in matched ankylosing spondylitis synovial fluid.

The chain joins TRBV19 to TRBJ2-1; D perhaps matches TRBD2 (6 bases). Sequencing input: blood, either unsorted or a sorted T cell fraction (not recorded which). The receptor comes from a male donor with ankylosing spondylitis or in good health (not recorded which). The CDR3 sequence is CASSFSLAGSYNEQFF. For the CDR3, the DNA is TGTGCCAGTAGTTTCTCCCTTGCGGGGAGTTACAATGAGCAGTTCTTC.